This is a list of T cell receptor beta chains from one sample in a study of OX40 agonist ivuxolimab in advanced cancers. Repertoires were generated with immunoSEQ multiplex PCR, while TCRdb's copy carries only in-frame clones and drops some. The table has roughly 86,000 clones, around 90% seen once. The sample consisted of CD4+ or CD8+ T cells sorted from blood, taken in a trial of the OX40 agonist ivuxolimab. All receptors derive from an adult with an advanced solid tumor such as melanoma, head and neck, liver or kidney cancer. CDR3s include the opening cysteine and the closing phenylalanine or tryptophan. The order of the fields is J gene, V gene, CDR3 length, D gene, CDR3 protein. The D gene is left open where the match is weak.

J: TRBJ2-7; V: TRBV29-1; length: 13; D: NA; CDR3: CSVVVTGSYEQYF
J: TRBJ2-2; V: TRBV28; length: 13; D: NA; CDR3: CASSLLNTGELFF
J: TRBJ2-5; V: TRBV7-3; length: 16; D: NA; CDR3: CASSLNARPNQETQYF
J: TRBJ1-2; V: TRBV6-5; length: 14; D: NA; CDR3: CASSGTRSGEIYTF
J: TRBJ2-6; V: TRBV18; length: 15; D: NA; CDR3: CASSQQGSGANVLTF
J: TRBJ2-3; V: TRBV10-3; length: 14; D: TRBD2; CDR3: CATGGRTNTDTQYF
J: TRBJ2-7; V: TRBV29-1; length: 16; D: NA; CDR3: CSVEGAAGRRAYEQYF
J: TRBJ2-5; V: TRBV4-2; length: 15; D: TRBD2; CDR3: CASSQERQGGETQYF
J: TRBJ2-3; V: TRBV9; length: 12; D: NA; CDR3: CASSSFTDTQYF
J: TRBJ1-6; V: TRBV27; length: 13; D: TRBD1; CDR3: CASSFRGVSPLHF
J: NA; V: TRBV7-2; length: 14; D: TRBD2; CDR3: CASTRRQAGAEQYF
J: TRBJ1-1; V: TRBV7-9; length: 15; D: NA; CDR3: CASSLRQLVNTEAFF
J: TRBJ1-5; V: TRBV10-1; length: 14; D: TRBD1; CDR3: CASSVGQVNQPQHF
J: TRBJ2-6; V: TRBV9; length: 13; D: NA; CDR3: CASSVVGANVLTF
J: TRBJ2-1; V: TRBV29-1; length: 14; D: TRBD2; CDR3: CSVDKAGRNNEQFF
J: TRBJ1-4; V: TRBV11-3; length: 14; D: TRBD1; CDR3: CASSPGQPYEKLFF
J: TRBJ1-2; V: TRBV7-2; length: 14; D: NA; CDR3: CASSLADTGFGYTF